This TCR beta chain is drawn from a study of blood T cell repertoires in COVID-19. Study at large: The analysed material was cDNA or gDNA that came from T cells, B-cell-depleted T cells, or PBMCs.

As originally analysed: It was from reference gene primer amplification that nucleated cell counts were estimated. Generated by immunoSEQ multiplex PCR, the TCRdb table keeps only in-frame clones and is missing some. The DNA gave D and trimming, while V, J and clone size come from that table. The sample records approximately 110,000 clones, around 85% being singletons. This receptor was obtained from a human donor in a cohort sampled during active COVID-19. The sequenced material came from peripheral blood.

The CDR3 coding sequence is TGTGCCAGCAGCCCGAGTAGGTCCGGACAGTCCTACGAGCAGTACTTC. It encodes CASSPSRSGQSYEQYF. V is TRBV7-2 and J is TRBJ2-7, with TRBD1 as a possible D gene (6 bases). The V gene's germline CDR1 is SGHTA and CDR2 FQGNSA. CDR3 length equals 16 residues. The ends were cut back, 5 bases at V and 1 base at J, with 18 bases in the middle. The whole variable domain, remainder taken from reference TRBV7-2 and TRBJ2-7, is GAGVSQSPSNKVTEKGKDVELRCDPISGHTALYWYRQSLGQGLEFLIYFQGNSAPDKSGLPSDRFSAERTGGSVSTLTIQRTQQEDSAVYLCASSPSRSGQSYEQYFGPGTRLTVT.